These 2 T cell receptor beta chains originate from one sample sequenced in a study of early T cells in non-severe SARS-CoV-2 infection (dated by TCRdb to about 2021). To prepare the library, 5' RACE was applied. The instrument given in TCRdb is NextSeq 500. Using fastp at Q25 and MiXCR, TCRdb reprocessed the public reads and kept productive beta chains. Rows merge per CDR3 protein into single entries with the most common DNA and genes. This sample holds over 25,000 distinct CDR3 sequences; more than 4% were observed only once. The top ten hold about 5.7% of the sample. The specimen sequenced was whole blood. The receptors come from an adult who was a healthcare worker with PCR-confirmed SARS-CoV-2 infection or an uninfected control (not recorded which).

This clonotype was found many times. The chain combines TRBV24-1 with TRBJ2-5; D tentatively reads TRBD1 or TRBD2 (6 bases each). CDR3 size: 15 residues. Trimming shortened V by 0 bases and J by 4 bases, and 11 bases separated the two germline ends. CDR1 and CDR2 (germline): KGHDR, SFDVKD. The CDR3 here is CATSDLSGAGETQYF. DNA for the CDR3: TGTGCCACCAGTGATTTGTCGGGGGCCGGAGAGACCCAGTACTTC.

This clonotype has a count of ten or more. CDR3 amino acids: CAISDHQGAGGYTF. The CDR3 DNA is TGTGCCATCAGTGATCACCAGGGGGCTGGAGGCTACACCTTC. The rearrangement links TRBV10-3 to TRBJ1-2; 8 bases line up with TRBD1. The CDR3 sequence is 14 residues long. J was trimmed by 8 bases and V by 3 bases; bases with no gene match: 8. The V gene's germline CDR1 is ENHRY and CDR2 SYGVKD.